This T cell receptor (beta chain) emerged from a study of cytomegalovirus exposure and HLA in healthy donors. The repertoire was sequenced with immunoSEQ multiplex PCR; TCRdb's copy has only in-frame clones and lacks some. The sample carries roughly 260,000 clones, about 86% recorded once. Trimming removed 2 bases at V and 5 bases at J, with 18 bases between. The CDR3 totals 16 residues. Germline lookup yields CDR1 LGHNA and CDR2 YSLEER. The V and J genes are TRBV4-3 and TRBJ2-5; D gene unclear. What was sequenced was PBMCs. This receptor was taken from a man younger than 35 in good health and CMV-seronegative. The CDR3 DNA reads TGCGCCAGCAGCCAAAGGATCACAGTTCTTAGGGAGACCCAGTACTTC. Translation: CASSQRITVLRETQYF.